This T cell receptor beta chain was sequenced for a study of T cell repertoires in breast cancer. Germline V lookup: CDR1 SQVTM, CDR2 ANQGSEA. V lost 5 bases to trimming and J lost 4 bases, with 12 bases between them. There are 13 residues in the CDR3. A second nested PCR with blocking oligonucleotides suppressed unpaired genes. TCRdb redid the calling of the emulsion pairing reads with MiXCR, one entry per CDR3 protein. The table lists around 43,000 distinct CDR3 sequences, 35% to 50% of them singletons. This clonotype was seen just once. Its target is not known. General study findings and limits: TRBV7 predominance in shared TCRs may reflect tumor recognition or mispriming. Genuine antitumor clones may have been lost with singletons or partial tumor sampling.

An expanded emulsion RT-PCR with primers for all TCR V genes paired CD8+ T cell chains. The V call is TRBV29-1, the J call TRBJ1-3; no firm D call. The specimen was CD8+ T cells. The receptor comes from a pool of human donors with breast cancer or a healthy control (not recorded which). The CDR3 coding sequence is TGCAGCGTTTATTCTACGGGGGGAAACACCATATATTTT. This translates into CSVYSTGGNTIYF.